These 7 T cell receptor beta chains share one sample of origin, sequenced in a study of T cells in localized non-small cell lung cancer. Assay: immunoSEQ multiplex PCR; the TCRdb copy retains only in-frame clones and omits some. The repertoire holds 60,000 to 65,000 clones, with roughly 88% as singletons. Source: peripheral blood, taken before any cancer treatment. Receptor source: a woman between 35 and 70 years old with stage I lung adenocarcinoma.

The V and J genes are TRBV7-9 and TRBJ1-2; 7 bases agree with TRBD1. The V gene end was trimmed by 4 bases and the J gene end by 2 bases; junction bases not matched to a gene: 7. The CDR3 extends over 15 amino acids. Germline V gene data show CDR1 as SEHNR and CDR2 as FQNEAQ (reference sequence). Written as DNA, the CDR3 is TGTGCCAGCAGCTCGGACAGGAAGGGGAACTATGGCTACACCTTC. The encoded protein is CASSSDRKGNYGYTF. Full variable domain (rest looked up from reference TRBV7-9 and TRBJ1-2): DTGVSQNPRHKITKRGQNVTFRCDPISEHNRLYWYRQTLGQGPEFLTYFQNEAQLEKSRLLSDRFSAERPKGSFSTLEIQRTEQGDSAMYLCASSSDRKGNYGYTFGSGTRLTVV.

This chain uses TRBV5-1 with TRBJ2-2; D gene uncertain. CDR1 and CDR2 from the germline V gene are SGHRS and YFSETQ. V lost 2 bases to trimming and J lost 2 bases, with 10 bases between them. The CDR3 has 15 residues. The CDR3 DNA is TGCGCCAGCAGCTTCAGTTACCCTAACACCGGGGAGCTGTTTTTT. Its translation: CASSFSYPNTGELFF.

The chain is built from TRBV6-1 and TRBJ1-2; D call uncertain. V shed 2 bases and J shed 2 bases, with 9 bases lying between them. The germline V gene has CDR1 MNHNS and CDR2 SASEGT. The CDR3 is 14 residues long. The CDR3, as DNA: TGTGCCAGCAGTGAATCTCGAGCGAACTATGGCTACACCTTC. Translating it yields CASSESRANYGYTF.

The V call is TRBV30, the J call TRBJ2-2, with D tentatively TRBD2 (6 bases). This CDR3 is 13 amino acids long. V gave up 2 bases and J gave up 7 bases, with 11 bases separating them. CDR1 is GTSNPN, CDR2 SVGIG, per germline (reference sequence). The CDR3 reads CAWSRRDGGELFF. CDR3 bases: TGTGCCTGGAGTAGGCGGGACGGCGGGGAGCTGTTTTTT.

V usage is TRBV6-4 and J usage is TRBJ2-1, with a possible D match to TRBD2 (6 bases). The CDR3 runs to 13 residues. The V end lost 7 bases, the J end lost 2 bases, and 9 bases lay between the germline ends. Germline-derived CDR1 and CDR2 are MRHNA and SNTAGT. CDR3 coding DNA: TGTGCCAGCAAGAGGGAGGCCTACAATGAGCAGTTCTTC. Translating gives CASKREAYNEQFF.

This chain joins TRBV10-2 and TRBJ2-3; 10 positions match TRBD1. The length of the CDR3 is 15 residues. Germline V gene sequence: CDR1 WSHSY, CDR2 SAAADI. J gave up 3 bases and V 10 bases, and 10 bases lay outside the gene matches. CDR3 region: CATYGTGDGTDTQYF. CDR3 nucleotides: TGCGCCACGTACGGGACAGGGGATGGAACAGATACGCAGTATTTT.

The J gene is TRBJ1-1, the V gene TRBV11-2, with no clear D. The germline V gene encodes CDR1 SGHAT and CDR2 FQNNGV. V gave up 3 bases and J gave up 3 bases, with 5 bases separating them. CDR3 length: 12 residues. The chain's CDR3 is CASSFQDTEAFF. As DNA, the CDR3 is TGTGCCAGCAGCTTTCAAGACACTGAAGCTTTCTTT.